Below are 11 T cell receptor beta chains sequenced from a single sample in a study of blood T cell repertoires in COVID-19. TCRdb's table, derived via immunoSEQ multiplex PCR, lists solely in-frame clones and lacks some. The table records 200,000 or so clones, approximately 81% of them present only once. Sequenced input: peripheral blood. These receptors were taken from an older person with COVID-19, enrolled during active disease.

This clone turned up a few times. CDR3 loop: CASSSGGGAFHEQYF. CDR3 nucleotides: TGCGCCAGCAGCTCCGGAGGGGGGGCTTTCCACGAGCAGTACTTC. V gene TRBV5-1 combines with J gene TRBJ2-7; tentatively, D is TRBD2 (7 bases). Germline V gives CDR1 SGHRS, CDR2 YFSETQ. The CDR3 loop spans 15 amino acids. Trimming pared 3 bases from V and 5 bases from J, leaving 18 bases between. The entire variable domain, with the rest obtained from reference TRBV5-1 and TRBJ2-7, is as follows: KAGVTQTPRYLIKTRGQQVTLSCSPISGHRSVSWYQQTPGQGLQFLFEYFSETQRNKGNFPGRFSGRQFSNSRSEMNVSTLELGDSALYLCASSSGGGAFHEQYFGPGTRLTVT.

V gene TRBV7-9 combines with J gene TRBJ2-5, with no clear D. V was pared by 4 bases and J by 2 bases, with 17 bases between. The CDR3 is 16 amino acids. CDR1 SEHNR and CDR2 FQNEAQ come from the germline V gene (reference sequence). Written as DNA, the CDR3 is TGTGCCAGCAGCTCGGATATAAGACATCTACAAGAGACCCAGTACTTC. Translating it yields CASSSDIRHLQETQYF.

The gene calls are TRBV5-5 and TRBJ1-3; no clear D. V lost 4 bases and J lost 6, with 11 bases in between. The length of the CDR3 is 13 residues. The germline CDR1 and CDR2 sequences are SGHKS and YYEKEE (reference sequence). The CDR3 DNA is TGTGCCAGCAGCCGAGGCGGGGAAAACACCATATATTTT. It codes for CASSRGGENTIYF.

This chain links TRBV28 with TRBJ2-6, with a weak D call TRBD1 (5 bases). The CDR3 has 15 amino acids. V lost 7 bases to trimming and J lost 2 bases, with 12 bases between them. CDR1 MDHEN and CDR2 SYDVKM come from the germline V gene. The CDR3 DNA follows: TGTGCCAGCAACCAGCTGGGGCCTGGGGCCAACGTCCTGACTTTC. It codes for CASNQLGPGANVLTF.

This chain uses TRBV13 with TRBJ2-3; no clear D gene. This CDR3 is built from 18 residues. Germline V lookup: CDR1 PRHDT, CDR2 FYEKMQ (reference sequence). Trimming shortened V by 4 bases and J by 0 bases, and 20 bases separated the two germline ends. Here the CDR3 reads CASSSFLDQETSTDTQYF. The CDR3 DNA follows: TGTGCCAGCAGCTCCTTTTTGGATCAGGAAACTAGCACAGATACGCAGTATTTT. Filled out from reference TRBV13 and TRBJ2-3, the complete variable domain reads AAGVIQSPRHLIKEKRETATLKCYPIPRHDTVYWYQQGPGQDPQFLISFYEKMQSDKGSIPDRFSAQQFSDYHSELNMSSLELGDSALYFCASSSFLDQETSTDTQYFGPGTRLTVL.

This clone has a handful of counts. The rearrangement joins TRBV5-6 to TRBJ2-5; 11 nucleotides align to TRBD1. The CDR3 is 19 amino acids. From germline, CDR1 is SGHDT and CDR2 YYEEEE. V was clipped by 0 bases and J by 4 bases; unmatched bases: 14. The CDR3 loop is CASSLAPEDRGPVVETQYF. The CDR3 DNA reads TGTGCCAGCAGCTTGGCCCCCGAGGACAGGGGGCCGGTGGTAGAGACCCAGTACTTC.

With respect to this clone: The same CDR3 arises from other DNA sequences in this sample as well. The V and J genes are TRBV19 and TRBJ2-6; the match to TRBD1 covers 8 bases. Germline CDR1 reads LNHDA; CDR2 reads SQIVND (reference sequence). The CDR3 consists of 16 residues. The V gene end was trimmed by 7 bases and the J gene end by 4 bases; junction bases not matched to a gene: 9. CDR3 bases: TGTGCCAGTACCATGCAGGGGGCGGGGGGGGCCAACGTCCTGACTTTC. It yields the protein CASTMQGAGGANVLTF.

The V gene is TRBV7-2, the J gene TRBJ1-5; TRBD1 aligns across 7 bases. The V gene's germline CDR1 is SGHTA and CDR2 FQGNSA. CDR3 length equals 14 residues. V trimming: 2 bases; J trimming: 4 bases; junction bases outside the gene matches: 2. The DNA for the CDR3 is TGTGCCAGCAGCTTAATCAGGGGGAATCAGCCCCAGCATTTT. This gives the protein CASSLIRGNQPQHF. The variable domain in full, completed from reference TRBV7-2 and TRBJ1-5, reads GAGVSQSPSNKVTEKGKDVELRCDPISGHTALYWYRQSLGQGLEFLIYFQGNSAPDKSGLPSDRFSAERTGGSVSTLTIQRTQQEDSAVYLCASSLIRGNQPQHFGDGTRLSIL.

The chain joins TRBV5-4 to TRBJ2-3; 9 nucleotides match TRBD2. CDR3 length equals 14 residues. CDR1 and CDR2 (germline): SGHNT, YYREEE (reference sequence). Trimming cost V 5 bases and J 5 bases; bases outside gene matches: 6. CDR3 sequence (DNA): TGTGCCAGCAGTTCGGGACTAGCTAGAGATACGCAGTATTTT. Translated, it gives CASSSGLARDTQYF.

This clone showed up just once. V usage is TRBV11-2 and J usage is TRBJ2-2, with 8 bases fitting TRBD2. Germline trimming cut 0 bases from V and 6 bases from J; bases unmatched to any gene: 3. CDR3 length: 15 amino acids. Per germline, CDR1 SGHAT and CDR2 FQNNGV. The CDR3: CASSLEAGGSGELFF. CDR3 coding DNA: TGTGCCAGCAGCTTAGAGGCGGGGGGCTCCGGGGAGCTGTTTTTT.

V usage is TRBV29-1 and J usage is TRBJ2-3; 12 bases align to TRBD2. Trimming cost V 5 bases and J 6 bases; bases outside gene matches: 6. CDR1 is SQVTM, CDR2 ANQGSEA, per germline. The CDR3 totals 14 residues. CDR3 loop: CSVPPGTSGDTQYF. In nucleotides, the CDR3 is TGCAGCGTTCCACCTGGGACTAGCGGGGATACGCAGTATTTT.